This is a list of T cell receptor beta chains from one sample in a study of blood T cell repertoires in COVID-19. Only in-frame clones appear in the TCRdb table, and some are missing; sequencing was by immunoSEQ multiplex PCR. The sample carries around 380,000 clones, approximately 89% recorded once. Sequencing input: PBMCs or T cells enriched from blood (not recorded which). The receptors derive from a man aged 30 to 39 who had recovered from COVID-19. Each CDR3 is given with its conserved first and last residue. The D gene is left open where the match is weak. Clone size appears in some rows only: once, few, many, or a class for an expanded clone.

>TRBJ2-3|TRBV4-2|TRBD2|NA
TGTGCCAGCAGCCAAGATCGAGCGGGGGGTAAGGATACGCAGTATTTT
CASSQDRAGGKDTQYF
>TRBJ1-1|TRBV18|NA|NA
TGTGCCAGCTCACCACCGGCGGGGGAAGCTTTCTTT
CASSPPAGEAFF
>TRBJ2-4|TRBV7-9|NA|NA
TGTGCCAGCAGCCCGTCTACGTCTCCGATCCAAAACATTCAGTACTTC
CASSPSTSPIQNIQYF
>TRBJ1-4|TRBV3-1/TRBV3-2|NA|NA
TGTGCCAGCAGCCACTTAAGGACAGCAACTAATGAAAAACTGTTTTTT
CASSHLRTATNEKLFF
>TRBJ2-2|TRBV11-2|TRBD2|NA
TGTGCCAGCAGCCCATGGGGGACTAGCGGGGAGCTGTCCACCGGGGAGCTGTTTTTT
CASSPWGTSGELSTGELFF
>TRBJ2-5|TRBV5-6|NA|NA
TGTGCCAGCAGCTTGGCGTCAGTTCCAGAGACCCAGTACTTC
CASSLASVPETQYF
>TRBJ1-2|TRBV2|NA|NA
TGTGCCAGCAAGCCAGACCGCTTTCCTAGTGGCTACACCTTC
CASKPDRFPSGYTF
>TRBJ1-3|TRBV27|NA|NA
TGTGCCAGCAGTTCAGGAGGACCGTTACTCTCTGGAAACACCATATATTTT
CASSSGGPLLSGNTIYF
>TRBJ2-7|TRBV4-1|NA|NA
TGCGCCAGCAGCCCTCCGGGGAGCTCCTACGAGCAGTACTTC
CASSPPGSSYEQYF
>TRBJ1-5|TRBV19|TRBD1|few
TGTGCCAGTAGTAGGGGGCAGGGGGCTATCCGGGGGCCCCAGCATTTT
CASSRGQGAIRGPQHF
>TRBJ1-6|TRBV4-1|NA|NA
TGCGCCAGCAGCCAAGACCGGAATTCACCCCTCCACTTT
CASSQDRNSPLHF
>TRBJ2-3|TRBV3-1/TRBV3-2|TRBD2|NA
TGTGCCAGCAGCCAAAGTAGCGGGGGGGGCACAGATACGCAGTATTTT
CASSQSSGGGTDTQYF
>TRBJ1-2|TRBV19|NA|NA
TGTGCCAGTAGTAGTTCCGGACAGCGAAACTATGGCTACACCTTC
CASSSSGQRNYGYTF
>TRBJ1-4|TRBV5-1|NA|NA
TGCGCCAGCAGATTGGGGGGGAGGAATGAAAAACTGTTTTTT
CASRLGGRNEKLFF
>TRBJ1-5|TRBV2|NA|few
TGTGCCAGCAACAGAGCTGGCAATCAGCCCCAGCATTTT
CASNRAGNQPQHF
>TRBJ2-2|TRBV6-2/TRBV6-3|TRBD1|NA
TGTGCCAGCAGCCTATTAAAGGGACAGGGGCCCGGGGAGCTGTTTTTT
CASSLLKGQGPGELFF
>TRBJ1-1|TRBV7-9|NA|few
TGTGCCAGCAGCTTAGCGCAGTATGAAGCTTTCTTT
CASSLAQYEAFF
>TRBJ1-6|TRBV18|NA|NA
TGTGCCAGCTCCCCTTCAGGGGAATCACCCCTCCACTTT
CASSPSGESPLHF
>TRBJ1-2|TRBV5-1|TRBD1|NA
TGCGCCAGCAGCCCCCTTGCGACAGGGAACTATGGCTACACCTTC
CASSPLATGNYGYTF
>TRBJ2-3|TRBV11-3|TRBD2|NA
TGTGCCAGCAGCATTAGCGGGGGGGCCCGAACGCAGTATTTT
CASSISGGARTQYF
>TRBJ1-1|TRBV18|NA|few
TGTGCCAGCTCACAACCGAATCGGGGACTTACGATGAACACTGAAGCTTTCTTT
CASSQPNRGLTMNTEAFF
>TRBJ1-1|TRBV18|NA|once
TGTGCCAGCTCACCACCTATGAACACTGAAGCTTTCTTT
CASSPPMNTEAFF
>TRBJ2-1|TRBV11-2|TRBD2|NA
TGTGCCAGCAGCCCCCACACCCGACTAGCTTCTGAGCAGTTCTTC
CASSPHTRLASEQFF
>TRBJ2-7|TRBV7-9|TRBD1|NA
TGTGCCAGCAGCCCTCCCAAACAGGGGTACCAGTACGAGCAGTACTTC
CASSPPKQGYQYEQYF
>TRBJ2-5|TRBV27|TRBD1|NA
TGTGCCAGCAGCAGGGGGCGCGTCAGCCAAGAGACCCAGTACTTC
CASSRGRVSQETQYF
>TRBJ2-1|TRBV6-4|NA|few
TGTGCCAGCATTACAAACGGACGGGGACTTCACAATGAGCAGTTCTTC
CASITNGRGLHNEQFF
>TRBJ1-1|TRBV6-5|NA|NA
TGTGCCACCGCTATGAGGTGGGTCACTGAAGCTTTCTTT
CATAMRWVTEAFF
>TRBJ2-5|TRBV4-2|TRBD2|NA
TGTGCCAGCAGCCACCCCGGGGGGGTGGGAGAGACCCAGTACTTC
CASSHPGGVGETQYF
>TRBJ1-2|TRBV23-1|NA|NA
TGCGCCAGCACCCACCCCCGGGGGGCGAACTCTGGCTATGGCTACACCTTC
CASTHPRGANSGYGYTF
>TRBJ1-1|TRBV30|NA|NA
TGTGCCTGGAGTGACGCCGTAACGGGGGTAGGCACTGAAGCTTTCTTT
CAWSDAVTGVGTEAFF
>TRBJ1-2|TRBV6-6|NA|few
TGTGCCAGCAGTTACTCGGGCGGGTATGGCTACACCTTC
CASSYSGGYGYTF
>TRBJ2-7|TRBV6-5|NA|once
TGTGCCAGCAGTTACTCTGCCAACAACTACGAGCAGTACTTC
CASSYSANNYEQYF
>TRBJ2-2|TRBV6-5|TRBD2|NA
TGTGCCAGCAGTTACTTCCCGGGGGGTAACGGGGAGCTGTTTTTT
CASSYFPGGNGELFF
>TRBJ2-3|TRBV10-3|TRBD2|NA
TGTGCCATCAGGGGGGTTAGCGGGGGAACAGATACGCAGTATTTT
CAIRGVSGGTDTQYF
>TRBJ2-7|TRBV5-6|TRBD1|NA
TGTGCCAGCACCAACAGGGGACAACCGTTGTTATCGTCCTCCTACGAGCAGTACTTC
CASTNRGQPLLSSSYEQYF
>TRBJ2-3|TRBV4-1|TRBD1|NA
TGCGCCAGCAGCCAACATGGGACAGGAGGGGGCACAGATACGCAGTATTTT
CASSQHGTGGGTDTQYF
>TRBJ1-2|TRBV29-1|TRBD1|few
TGCAGCGTTCGACAGGGGGCGAGGGATGGCTACACCTTC
CSVRQGARDGYTF
>TRBJ1-1|TRBV5-1|NA|NA
TGCGCCAGCAGCTTGAACAGGAACACTGAAGCTTTCTTT
CASSLNRNTEAFF
>TRBJ1-1|TRBV30|TRBD1|NA
TGTGCCTGGAAGAGGGGGGACAGTGAAGCTTTCTTT
CAWKRGDSEAFF
>TRBJ1-2|TRBV30|NA|few
TGTGCCTGGCACAGGGACCGCTATGGCTACACCTTC
CAWHRDRYGYTF
>TRBJ2-5|TRBV5-1|NA|NA
TGCGCCAGCAGCTTTTATTCCCAAGAGACCCAGTACTTC
CASSFYSQETQYF
>TRBJ1-1|TRBV7-9|TRBD1|NA
TGTGCCAGCAGGATCGCGGGACAGGGAAACACTGAAGCTTTCTTT
CASRIAGQGNTEAFF
>TRBJ2-3|TRBV6-5|TRBD2|NA
TGTGCCACCGCCGAGACTAGCGGGGGCACAGATACGCAGTATTTT
CATAETSGGTDTQYF
>TRBJ1-2|TRBV19|NA|many
TGTGCCAGTAGTCCCCAACGGGAGGGCTACACCTTC
CASSPQREGYTF
>TRBJ1-5|TRBV6-2/TRBV6-3|TRBD1|NA
TGTGCCAGCAGTTTTAGGGGGCAGACGGGATATCAGCCCCAGCATTTT
CASSFRGQTGYQPQHF
>TRBJ2-7|TRBV7-3|NA|NA
TGTGCCAGCAGCCCCGGACTTCAATCCTACGAGCAGTACTTC
CASSPGLQSYEQYF
>TRBJ1-5|TRBV19|TRBD1|NA
TGTGCCACCGGGACAGGGAAACGACAGCCCCAGCATTTT
CATGTGKRQPQHF
>TRBJ2-2|TRBV7-6|NA|NA
TGTGCCAGCAGCTTAGGGGAGGCCACCGGGGAGCTGTTTTTT
CASSLGEATGELFF
>TRBJ2-1|TRBV5-1|NA|NA
TGCGCCAGCAGCCTTTACAATGAGCAGTTCTTC
CASSLYNEQFF
>TRBJ1-3|TRBV7-9|NA|NA
TGTGCCAGCAGCTTGGGAGACTCTGGAAACACCATATATTTT
CASSLGDSGNTIYF
>TRBJ1-1|TRBV6-5|TRBD1|NA
TGTGCCAGCAGTTACAGACCAGGGGGCACTGAAGCTTTCTTT
CASSYRPGGTEAFF
>TRBJ1-2|TRBV18|NA|NA
TGTGCCAGCTCACTTTCCGGGAGCGGGGGTTATGGCTACACCTTC
CASSLSGSGGYGYTF
>TRBJ2-2|TRBV15|NA|once
TGTGCCACCAGCAGAGACAGGGGTAACGGGGAGCTGTTTTTT
CATSRDRGNGELFF
>TRBJ2-7|TRBV2|NA|NA
TGTGCCAGCAGCCCCGGGTCCGGCTACGAGCAGTACTTC
CASSPGSGYEQYF